These 27 T cell receptor beta chains share one sample of origin, sequenced in a study of T-cell memory formation after mild COVID-19. One entry per CDR3 protein results from TCRdb running MiXCR on the 5' RACE reads. This table has about 200,000 distinct CDR3 sequences, around 15% appearing once. Sample: PBMCs or a T cell subset sorted from them (not recorded which). The source is an adult woman who had mild COVID-19 (a few samples of this study predate the infection). Cell type and time point are not known.

In its sample, this clonotype was seen a few times. The chain has TRBV25-1 and TRBJ2-1; unclear D gene. The CDR3 is 12 residues long. V was shortened by 4 bases and J by 6 bases, with 7 bases between the two germline ends. Germline values: CDR1 MGHDK, CDR2 SYGVNS. CDR3 in DNA: TGTGCCAGCAGTGGAGATACCAATGAGCAGTTCTTC. Protein sequence: CASSGDTNEQFF.

This clonotype was found a few times. The V and J genes are TRBV5-1 and TRBJ2-2; 11 nucleotides agree with TRBD2. The CDR3 covers 15 residues. Trimming cost V 4 bases and J 7 bases; bases outside gene matches: 6. From germline, CDR1 is SGHRS and CDR2 YFSETQ. CDR3 residues: CASSRLAGFVGELFF. Written as DNA, the CDR3 is TGCGCCAGCAGCCGACTAGCGGGGTTTGTCGGGGAGCTGTTTTTT.

CDR3 loop: CASSPPGSHSGANVLTF. DNA of the CDR3: TGTGCCAGCTCACCGCCGGGGAGCCACTCTGGGGCCAACGTCCTGACTTTC. V gene TRBV18 combines with J gene TRBJ2-6, with D maybe TRBD2 (5 bases). The germline gives CDR1 KGHSH, CDR2 LQKENI. V gave up 3 bases and J gave up 0 bases, with 12 bases separating them. The CDR3 covers 17 residues.

The rearrangement links TRBV12-3 or TRBV12-4 to TRBJ1-5; D is perhaps TRBD1 (5 bases). V was cut by 5 bases and J by 6 bases, with 17 bases left in between. The CDR3 spans 15 residues. CDR3 in amino acids: CASSPGGGVGQPQHF. For the CDR3, the DNA is TGTGCCAGCAGTCCGGGGGGAGGTGTGGGTCAGCCCCAGCATTTT.

The chain recombines TRBV5-1 with TRBJ2-1, with D possibly called TRBD1 or TRBD2 (6 bases each). Trimming took 3 bases from V and 5 from J, leaving 15 bases between them. Germline lookup yields CDR1 SGHRS and CDR2 YFSETQ. The CDR3 totals 15 residues. CDR3 residues: CASSSDQGGNNEQFF. In DNA form, the CDR3 reads TGCGCCAGCAGCTCCGATCAAGGGGGGAACAATGAGCAGTTCTTC.

This clonotype was detected only a few times. The chain recombines TRBV20-1 with TRBJ2-7, with a tentative D call TRBD1 (6 bases). V was shortened by 3 bases and J by 2 bases, with 20 bases between the two germline ends. Germline V gene lookup returns CDR1 DFQATT and CDR2 SNEGSKA (reference sequence). This CDR3 spans 16 amino acids. The CDR3 protein is CSASRYREMAPYEQYF. The CDR3 DNA follows: TGCAGTGCTAGCCGTTACAGGGAGATGGCCCCCTACGAGCAGTACTTC.

This chain joins TRBV12-3 or TRBV12-4 and TRBJ2-1; the match to TRBD2 covers 10 bases. This CDR3 is 17 amino acids long. V shed 5 bases and J 5 bases; nucleotides not matched to a gene: 12. The CDR3 is CASSGGRLAGVDNEQFF. For the CDR3, the DNA is TGTGCCAGCAGTGGCGGGCGGCTAGCGGGAGTAGACAATGAGCAGTTCTTC.

The chain joins TRBV7-2 to TRBJ2-3, with 7 bases identical to TRBD2. V was clipped by 5 bases and J by 3 bases; unmatched bases: 5. Looked up from germline, CDR1 is SGHTA and CDR2 is FQGNSA. The CDR3 consists of 14 residues. The CDR3 nucleotides are TGTGCCAGCAGCCCTCTAGCGGTAACAGATACGCAGTATTTT. Translating it yields CASSPLAVTDTQYF. The variable domain in full, with the rest retrieved from reference TRBV7-2 and TRBJ2-3, is GAGVSQSPSNKVTEKGKDVELRCDPISGHTALYWYRQSLGQGLEFLIYFQGNSAPDKSGLPSDRFSAERTGGSVSTLTIQRTQQEDSAVYLCASSPLAVTDTQYFGPGTRLTVL.

Only a few counts were recorded for this clonotype. The chain is built from TRBV15 and TRBJ2-1, with unresolved D. Germline V gene lookup returns CDR1 LNHNV and CDR2 YYDKDF (reference sequence). The V end lost 0 bases, the J end lost 8 bases, and 5 bases lay between the germline ends. The CDR3 covers 12 residues. The DNA for the CDR3 is TGTGCCACCAGCAGAGATGCGTATGAGCAGTTCTTC. Translation gives CATSRDAYEQFF.

The sample holds a few counts of this clonotype. J is TRBJ2-3 and V is TRBV5-1; 9 bases map to TRBD1. Germline V gene data show CDR1 as SGHRS and CDR2 as YFSETQ. V gave up 3 bases and J gave up 3 bases; unmatched junction bases: 8. This CDR3 is 16 amino acids long. The CDR3 coding sequence is TGCGCCAGCAGCTCGTCCAACAGGGGGCTTACAGATACGCAGTATTTT. Encoded protein: CASSSSNRGLTDTQYF. Looking up the rest from reference TRBV5-1 and TRBJ2-3 gives the full variable domain: KAGVTQTPRYLIKTRGQQVTLSCSPISGHRSVSWYQQTPGQGLQFLFEYFSETQRNKGNFPGRFSGRQFSNSRSEMNVSTLELGDSALYLCASSSSNRGLTDTQYFGPGTRLTVL.

This clonotype was seen a few times. The chain couples TRBV2 to TRBJ2-7; D is ambiguous. V was pared by 6 bases and J by 6 bases, with 15 bases between. Looked up from germline, CDR1 is SNHLY and CDR2 is FYNNEI. The CDR3 has 13 amino acids. In DNA form, the CDR3 reads TGTGCCAGCAGGGAGACACTAAGGATCGAGCAGTACTTC. This gives the protein CASRETLRIEQYF.

This clonotype came up a few times. The chain links TRBV7-7 to TRBJ2-5; a possible D gene is TRBD1 (6 bases). CDR1 is SSHAT and CDR2 is FNYEAQ in the germline V gene (reference sequence). Deletions cut 4 bases from V and 1 base from J, with 10 bases between. The CDR3 is made up of 14 amino acids. The CDR3 region is CASSSSGAQETQYF. CDR3 sequence (DNA): TGTGCCAGCAGCTCGTCAGGGGCCCAAGAGACCCAGTACTTC. Complete variable domain (other parts from reference TRBV7-7 and TRBJ2-5): GAGVSQSPRYKVTKRGQDVTLRCDPISSHATLYWYQQALGQGPEFLTYFNYEAQPDKSGLPSDRFSAERPEGSISTLTIQRTEQRDSAMYRCASSSSGAQETQYFGPGTRLLVL.

V is TRBV21-1 and J is TRBJ2-5; the DNA was not compared with TRBD2, the D call given in the table. TRBV21-1 is classified as a pseudogene. This CDR3 has 15 amino acids. CDR3 amino acids: CARPRRGSDQETQYF. For the CDR3, the DNA is TGTGCCAGGCCCCGCCGGGGCTCGGACCAAGAGACCCAGTACTTC.

This clonotype was recorded at least ten times. This CDR3 reads CSAKGGLGSYEQYF. The DNA for the CDR3 is TGCAGTGCAAAGGGGGGTTTGGGCTCCTACGAGCAGTACTTC. The chain combines TRBV20-1 with TRBJ2-7, with D tentatively TRBD1 or TRBD2 (6 bases each). Trimming took 6 bases from V and 0 from J, leaving 15 bases between them. The CDR3 consists of 14 residues. From germline, CDR1 is DFQATT and CDR2 SNEGSKA (reference sequence).

This clonotype was counted between two and nine times. V gene TRBV6-5 combines with J gene TRBJ2-5; D might be TRBD2 (5 bases). The CDR3 is made up of 15 amino acids. The V and J ends lost 0 bases and 5 bases respectively, with 13 bases between them. CDR1 MNHEY and CDR2 SVGAGI come from the germline V gene. DNA of the CDR3: TGTGCCAGCAGTTACTCGAGGGCCGAGCGGGAGACCCAGTACTTC. Protein product: CASSYSRAERETQYF.

This clonotype showed up just a few times. This sequence joins TRBV12-3 or TRBV12-4 and TRBJ1-2; weak D call: TRBD1 (5 bases). The CDR3 is 14 amino acids. With 2 bases removed from V and 6 bases from J, the gap between germline ends came to 13 bases. The CDR3 loop reads CASSLRGAPDGYTF. Written as DNA, the CDR3 is TGTGCCAGCAGTTTACGAGGGGCCCCTGATGGCTACACCTTC.

A few counts support this clonotype. This rearrangement joins TRBV6-5 to TRBJ2-1; D is uncertain. V lost 5 bases, J lost 7 bases, and 6 bases lay in between. The CDR3 runs to 11 residues. Germline V CDR1 and CDR2: MNHEY, SVGAGI. The CDR3 protein is CASSTDNEQFF. As DNA, the CDR3 is TGTGCCAGCAGTACGGATAATGAGCAGTTCTTC.

The chain is built from TRBV12-3 or TRBV12-4 and TRBJ1-1; TRBD1 matches 7 bases. V was pared by 6 bases and J by 14 bases, with 15 bases of the junction left unmatched. The CDR3 covers 13 residues. The CDR3 sequence: CASRPQGTLKGFF. CDR3 DNA: TGTGCCAGCAGACCACAGGGGACCCTTAAGGGATTCTTT.

Worth noting for this clonotype: This is likely a read error, given that the CDR3 carries no conserved phenylalanine or tryptophan at its end. The rearrangement joins TRBV27 to TRBJ2-6; D perhaps matches TRBD1 (6 bases). Trimming shortened V by 5 bases and J by 4 bases, and 12 bases separated the two germline ends. The CDR3 spans 15 residues. Germline CDR1 MNHEY, CDR2 SMNVEV (reference sequence). The DNA for the CDR3 is TGTGCCAGCAGTCTCAACAGGGCCGGGGCCAACGTCCTGACTTTA. It translates to CASSLNRAGANVLTL.

The chain recombines TRBV12-3 or TRBV12-4 with TRBJ2-1; no firm D call. V gave up 3 bases and J gave up 0 bases, with 12 bases separating them. The CDR3 consists of 16 residues. The CDR3 loop is CASSLSVVSSYNEQFF. The CDR3 nucleotides are TGTGCCAGCAGTTTGAGTGTCGTAAGCTCCTACAATGAGCAGTTCTTC.

In this sample, this clonotype turned up a few times. V is TRBV5-6 and J is TRBJ1-6, with D unclear. Trimming took off 2 bases at V and 9 bases at J, with 12 bases between the two ends. CDR3 length: 14 amino acids. CDR1 and CDR2 from the germline V gene are SGHDT and YYEEEE. The CDR3 protein is CASSLRMSVSPLHF. The CDR3 bases are TGTGCCAGCAGCTTAAGGATGTCAGTTTCACCCCTCCACTTT. Based on the CDR3 plus reference TRBV5-6 and TRBJ1-6, the full variable domain is DAGVTQSPTHLIKTRGQQVTLRCSPKSGHDTVSWYQQALGQGPQFIFQYYEEEERQRGNFPDRFSGHQFPNYSSELNVNALLLGDSALYLCASSLRMSVSPLHFGNGTRLTVT.

The genes are TRBV6-6 and TRBJ2-1; 13 bases fit TRBD2. The germline CDR1 and CDR2 sequences are MNHNY and SVGAGI (reference sequence). The trim removed 6 bases at V and 8 bases at J, leaving 4 bases unmatched. The CDR3 covers 14 residues. Here the CDR3 reads CASRTSGGHYEQFF. For the CDR3, the DNA is TGTGCCAGCAGGACTAGCGGGGGGCACTATGAGCAGTTCTTC.

This clonotype was counted only a few times. The chain uses TRBV7-8 and TRBJ2-3; TRBD2 agrees at 15 bases. The J segment lost 3 bases and the V segment lost 2 bases, leaving 15 bases of the junction unmatched. This CDR3 has 21 amino acids. Looked up from germline, CDR1 is SGHVS and CDR2 is FQNEAQ. The CDR3 DNA sequence: TGTGCCAGCAGCTTAAAAAGAAGGACTAGCGGGAGGGCCGGGTTGACAGATACGCAGTATTTT. It encodes CASSLKRRTSGRAGLTDTQYF.

This clonotype turned up a few times. The chain couples TRBV7-2 to TRBJ2-7; 7 bases map to TRBD2. Germline V CDR1 and CDR2: SGHTA, FQGNSA. J gave up 5 bases and V 2 bases, and 12 bases lay outside the gene matches. This CDR3 region has 16 residues. As DNA, the CDR3 is TGTGCCAGCAGCTTATACATCGCACTAGCGCGCAACGAGCAGTACTTC. Translation: CASSLYIALARNEQYF.

This clonotype was detected many times. The chain has TRBV4-1 and TRBJ2-7, with 7 bases identical to TRBD2. The V segment lost 4 bases and the J segment 2 bases; nucleotides outside the gene matches: 8. Germline V gene data show CDR1 as MGHRA and CDR2 as YSYEKL. The CDR3 length is 15 residues. The DNA for the CDR3 is TGCGCCAGCAGCCCCATGGGACTACCCGCCTACGAGCAGTACTTC. Its translation is CASSPMGLPAYEQYF.

This rearrangement joins TRBV12-3 or TRBV12-4 to TRBJ2-5; D may be TRBD1 (6 bases). CDR3 length equals 12 residues. V lost 6 bases to trimming and J lost 12 bases, with 17 bases between them. The chain's CDR3 is CASSPTGRLKYF. The DNA of the CDR3 is TGTGCCAGCAGCCCCACAGGGCGTCTTAAGTACTTC.

In this sample, this clonotype turned up once. This rearrangement joins TRBV5-5 to TRBJ1-1; TRBD1 aligns across 8 bases. CDR1 is SGHKS, CDR2 YYEKEE, per germline (reference sequence). The CDR3 extends over 15 amino acids. With 2 bases clipped from V and 5 bases from J, the junction kept 8 bases outside the gene matches. The CDR3 protein is CASSFGQGRWTEAFF. The CDR3 DNA is TGTGCCAGCAGCTTCGGACAGGGCAGATGGACTGAAGCTTTCTTT.